This T cell receptor beta chain emerged from a study of Graves' ophthalmopathy and Graves' hyperthyroidism (dated by TCRdb to the late 2010s). Study-wide context: Peripheral blood was collected before any treatment was given, at the time of initial diagnosis. To tell Graves' ophthalmopathy apart from Graves' hyperthyroidism, and to predict which patients would progress to ophthalmopathy, the study relied on TCR beta repertoire signatures. In total, 135 blood samples were TCR-sequenced: some 43 ophthalmopathy, some 80 hyperthyroidism and approximately 17 hyperthyroidism-to-ophthalmopathy patients. To explore V-J signatures that distinguish ophthalmopathy from hyperthyroidism, a discovery set of about a hundred patients was enrolled, made up of under 50 with ophthalmopathy and around 57 with stable hyperthyroidism. An independent validation cohort was composed of some 18 hyperthyroidism patients and 15 to 17 patients who later progressed from hyperthyroidism to ophthalmopathy. T-cell repertoires of thyroid tissue and blood were compared in 5 or 6 hyperthyroidism patients. Following sampling, methimazole starting at 30 mg daily was administered to hyperthyroidism patients, and high-dose intravenous methylprednisolone was administered to ophthalmopathy patients. For training and testing, the 95 to 100 patients in the discovery cohort were randomly divided in a 7:3 ratio.

For repertoire sequencing, TCR beta CDR3 regions were amplified from RNA transcripts. A first-round RT-PCR used HTBI primers with the Qiagen OneStep RT-PCR kit, followed by a second-round multiplex PCR, size selection and purification. The libraries underwent paired-end sequencing with 100 bp reads on an Illumina HiSeq2000. From the authors' description of their analysis: SOAPnuke was used for read processing, and reads with adapters, uncalled bases, a mean Phred below 15, or no exact constant-primer or identifier match were discarded. High-quality paired reads were merged with COPE v1.2.5. Each unique nucleotide sequence was defined as a clonotype, and clonotypes were aligned to IMGT TRB V, D and J references with MiTCR v1.1. The analysis was limited to V-J combinations with a frequency above 0.0001, which together covered approximately 99% of the repertoires. For each V-J combination, a TCR clonal expansion and chaos score was defined as the ratio of F50 clonal expansion to chaos observed in the TCRdist matrix. Welch's t-statistics and random forest were used to reduce features to about a dozen V-J combinations, which were fed into a naive Bayes classifier. Thyroid-blood repertoire similarity was quantified with the Morisita-Horn index. TCRdb handled the public reads itself, with Q25 trimming in fastp and clone calling in MiXCR, and kept productive beta chains. Rows with one shared CDR3 protein collapse into an entry with the most common genes and DNA. The V and J calls come from TCRdb's annotation, not from the publication. Recorded for this sample are approximately 460,000 distinct CDR3 sequences; approximately 15% of them occurred a single time. The top ten constitute around 9.8% of the sample.

Points the paper makes about the study in general: Sample size was not statistically predetermined, and group allocation was not concealed from the investigators. In validation, the model predicted ophthalmopathy progression with nearly 71% sensitivity and 72.22% specificity; roughly 12 predicted patients were CT-confirmed with GO in a median of approximately 6.2 months. Most expanded thyroid clonotypes with a frequency above 0.001 also appeared in blood, which suggests that blood repertoires may reflect the immune response in the thyroid. Ophthalmopathy was separated from stable hyperthyroidism by the 13-signature model with just under 90% sensitivity and less than 82% specificity in cross-validation and with 80%/75% in the test set.

Patients with ophthalmopathy had moderately to severely active disease, with a Clinical Activity Score of 3 or more, a NOSPECS grade of 4 or more, and a disease duration of less than 3 months. Anyone with other autoimmune diseases, uncontrolled infections, pregnancy or lactation was excluded from the study. Clinical symptoms, serum thyroxine, TRAb, thyroid ultrasound and orbital computed tomography formed the basis of the diagnosis. Ficoll-Paque density gradient centrifugation was used to isolate PBMCs from 10 ml of fresh peripheral blood. Trizol reagent was used to extract the total RNA, and its quality was then checked on an Agilent 2100 Bioanalyzer. In its sample, this clonotype was seen many times. Its target antigen remains unknown. The sample holds no much larger clone one base away, and base qualities are not on file. The material sequenced was blood. The TCR comes from a woman in her twenties or thirties with Graves' ophthalmopathy. Donor details come from another sample of the same person, matched by shared clones.

DNA sequence: TGTGCCAGTACCCCCGCGGTGCACGGGACAGGGCGTACTGAAGCTTTCTTT. Translated, this is CASTPAVHGTGRTEAFF. This sequence uses TRBV19 and TRBJ1-1; TRBD1 aligns with 9 central bases. CDR1 and CDR2 (LNHDA, SQIVND) derive from the germline V gene (reference sequence). The CDR3 sequence holds 17 residues, the cysteine and phenylalanine included. Only CDR3 DNA remains: 51 bases, in frame from the first base. For this chain, trimming is 7 bases at the V end and 5 bases at the J end, and the number of junction bases without a gene match is 17.